This T cell receptor (beta chain) was profiled in a study of T cells in Graves' hyperthyroidism and ophthalmopathy. Researchers amplified the TCR beta CDR3 regions from RNA transcripts. The HTBI set primed first-round TCR CDR3 RT-PCR. TCRdb reprocessed the multiplex PCR reads with MiXCR, giving one entry per CDR3 protein. The sample holds 500,000 to 650,000 distinct CDR3 sequences; roughly 45% are singletons and the top ten take about two fifths. CDR1 is SGHNT, CDR2 YYREEE, per germline (reference sequence). The V gene end was trimmed by 4 bases and the J gene end by 5 bases; junction bases not matched to a gene: 9. This CDR3 has 15 residues. There are many counts of this clonotype.

V and J are TRBV5-4 and TRBJ2-5; 9 bases are a match to TRBD2. The clonotype originates from an adult woman with Graves' disease, either hyperthyroidism or ophthalmopathy (not recorded which). Input material: peripheral blood or thyroid tissue (not recorded which). The CDR3 reads CASSPNLAGAETQYF. For the CDR3, the DNA is TGTGCCAGCAGCCCCAACTTAGCGGGAGCGGAGACCCAGTACTTC.